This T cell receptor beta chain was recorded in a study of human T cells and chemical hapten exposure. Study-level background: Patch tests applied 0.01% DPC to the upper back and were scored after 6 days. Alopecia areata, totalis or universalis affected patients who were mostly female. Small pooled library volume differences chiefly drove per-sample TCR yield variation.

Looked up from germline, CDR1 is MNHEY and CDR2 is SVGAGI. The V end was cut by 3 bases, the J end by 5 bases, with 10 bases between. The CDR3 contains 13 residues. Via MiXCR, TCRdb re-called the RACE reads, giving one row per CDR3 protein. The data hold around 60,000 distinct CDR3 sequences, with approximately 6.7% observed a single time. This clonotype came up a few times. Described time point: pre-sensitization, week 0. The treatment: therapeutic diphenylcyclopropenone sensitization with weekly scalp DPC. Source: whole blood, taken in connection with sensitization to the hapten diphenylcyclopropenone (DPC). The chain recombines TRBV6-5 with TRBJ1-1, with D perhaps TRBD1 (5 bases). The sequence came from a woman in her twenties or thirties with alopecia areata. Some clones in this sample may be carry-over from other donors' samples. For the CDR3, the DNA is TGTGCCAGCAGTTATTCCGGGGCGACTGAAGCTTTCTTT. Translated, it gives CASSYSGATEAFF.